This record covers a single T cell receptor beta chain. This clone was picked up a small number of times. Its antigen is not yet known. No per-base quality is available; no much larger clone lies one base away. Samples from volunteer blood donors who had recovered from COVID-19 were contributed by a second Seattle source. Whole blood was collected in K2EDTA tubes by collaborating institutions according to the institutions' own protocols. For TCRbeta analysis, collaborators shipped samples in one of three forms: frozen whole blood, isolated PBMCs, or DNA extracted from either of those sample types. The immunoSEQ Assay, a bias-controlled multiplex PCR, was used to amplify TCRbeta CDR3 regions from genomic DNA. The authors' pipeline ran thus. The number of nucleated cells in each sample was estimated from the amplification of reference gene primers within the assay. Sequence reads were collapsed and filtered to measure the absolute abundance of every unique TCRbeta CDR3 rearrangement. For each sample, productive Simpson clonality was calculated as the square root of Simpson's diversity index across productive rearrangements. TCRdb took over this immuneACCESS table, retaining in-frame rearrangements with V and J assigned. Such tables are incomplete; in checked studies, under half of the missing clones stem from an unresolved V gene, and the remainder is unexplained. V and J calls and clone size are those listed in that table; D and trimming were worked out from the DNA. The sample table holds around 280,000 clones, of which 87% were seen once. The biggest ten clones account for 2% to 2.5% of the sample.

This sample stems from a study of blood T cell repertoires in COVID-19 (dated by TCRdb to 2018 to 2021). In the study overall: The collaborator samples originated in the United States, Italy and Spain and spanned the acute and convalescent phases of COVID-19. The prospective study material was composed of cDNA or gDNA derived from T cells, B-cell-depleted T cells, or PBMCs. Subjects who had been exposed to COVID-19, were actively infected with it, or had recovered from it provided the deeply sampled blood TCRbeta repertoires that made up the dataset. The repertoires were made available in a free public database intended to serve as a resource for research on the immune response to SARS-CoV-2. The samples were drawn from the first 160 participants of the ongoing ImmuneRACE study and from over 950 subjects provided by 6 global collaborators. Nearly every sample came with metadata listing a de-identified subject ID, COVID-19 status, age in years and sex. Where HLA class I and class II types were available, the types were taken from metadata supplied by the sample provider, not from assay-based typing.

Broader findings and caveats from the paper: The quantity of clinical and demographic metadata differed by source and by participant and was supplied without curation.

The origin of this receptor is a woman in her 50s who had recovered from COVID-19. The specimen sequenced was peripheral blood.

The bases read TGTGCCGGGGGTTCCCGGGACAGGGGTCTCGATGAGCAGTTCTTC. Its protein is CAGGSRDRGLDEQFF. The chain uses TRBV7-2 and TRBJ2-1; a stretch of 10 junction bases matches TRBD1. Trimming accounts for 11 bases at V and 8 bases at J, while the number of junction bases matched to no gene is 15. CDR1 and CDR2 are read off the germline V gene as SGHTA and FQGNSA. The CDR3 spans 15 residues, from the cysteine through the phenylalanine. The retained sequence is limited to the CDR3, 45 bases, with the frame set at the first base.